Listed here are 30 T cell receptor beta chains from one sample, sequenced in a study of T cells expressing NK-cell markers. TCRdb re-called the 5' RACE reads and shows each CDR3 protein once, DNA omitted. The sample table includes some 340,000 distinct CDR3 sequences. The specimen was blood T cells: a sorted CD56 or NKG2C T cell subset, CD4+ or CD8+ T cells, or bulk PBMC T cells (not recorded which). All receptors derive from a man aged 18-70 years in good health.

The chain has TRBV27 and TRBJ1-5. CDR1 is MNHEY and CDR2 is SMNVEV in the germline V gene (reference sequence). This CDR3 is 13 amino acids long. CDR3 region: CASSYIIGEPQHF.

The chain couples TRBV28 to TRBJ2-5; the D call of TRBD1 rests on TCRdb alone, since no DNA is present to check it. CDR1 and CDR2 (germline): MDHEN, SYDVKM. The CDR3 loop spans 12 amino acids. The CDR3 here is CASRQGQETQYF.

CDR3 loop: CASSHNSPLHF. The chain recombines TRBV2 with TRBJ1-6. Germline lookup yields CDR1 SNHLY and CDR2 FYNNEI. CDR3 size: 11 residues.

The chain combines TRBV7-2 with TRBJ2-5; TCRdb's D call, TRBD1, is unchecked because there is no DNA. The CDR3 is 15 residues long. CDR1 and CDR2 from the germline V gene are SGHTA and FQGNSA. The CDR3: CASSIWTAYQETQYF.

The chain couples TRBV3-1 to TRBJ2-7; no DNA is available, so the TRBD1 call from TCRdb remains unchecked. Germline CDR1 reads LGHDT; CDR2 reads YNNKEL (reference sequence). The CDR3 extends over 15 amino acids. CDR3 protein: CASSQRGDRGYEQYF.

The genes are TRBV3-1 and TRBJ2-5; TCRdb selects TRBD2, and the lack of DNA leaves this call unchecked. The CDR3 covers 18 residues. In germline, CDR1 is LGHDT, CDR2 YNNKEL (reference sequence). CDR3 protein: CASSQTSSGGPSQETQYF.

The chain carries TRBV20-1 and TRBJ2-3; the D call from TCRdb, TRBD1, cannot be confirmed without DNA. Germline CDR1 DFQATT, CDR2 SNEGSKA (reference sequence). This CDR3 contains 13 residues. CDR3 protein: CSASFRGENTQYF.

The gene calls are TRBV15 and TRBJ2-5; TCRdb outputs TRBD1, but without DNA this stays unchecked. Germline values: CDR1 LNHNV, CDR2 YYDKDF (reference sequence). The CDR3 is 15 residues long. CDR3 loop: CATSRRTGVLETQYF.

The V and J genes are TRBV6-1 and TRBJ2-3. The CDR3 extends over 15 amino acids. Germline loops: CDR1 MNHNS, CDR2 SASEGT. CDR3 loop: CASSEGVIYPDTQYF.

CDR3 amino acids: CASRLLLSLSSTDTQYF. The V call is TRBV11-2, the J call TRBJ2-3. The germline gives CDR1 SGHAT, CDR2 FQNNGV. The CDR3 is 17 residues long.

V usage is TRBV10-2 and J usage is TRBJ1-6. CDR3 size: 15 residues. Germline CDR1 reads WSHSY; CDR2 reads SAAADI. CDR3 loop: CASSESDVRNSPLHF.

V gene TRBV6-1 combines with J gene TRBJ1-2; the D call of TRBD1 rests on TCRdb alone, since no DNA is present to check it. In germline, CDR1 is MNHNS, CDR2 SASEGT. This CDR3 comprises 15 residues. CDR3: CASSPTGTGRYGYTF.

The chain is built from TRBV7-8 and TRBJ2-1; TCRdb's assignment of TRBD1 cannot be checked, as there is no DNA. The germline V gene encodes CDR1 SGHVS and CDR2 FQNEAQ. The CDR3 spans 16 residues. Here the CDR3 reads CASSLAWTGLNNEQFF. Looking up the rest from reference TRBV7-8 and TRBJ2-1 gives the full variable domain: GAGVSQSPRYKVAKRGQDVALRCDPISGHVSLFWYQQALGQGPEFLTYFQNEAQLDKSGLPSDRFFAERPEGSVSTLKIQRTQQEDSAVYLCASSLAWTGLNNEQFFGPGTRLTVL.

V and J are TRBV5-1 and TRBJ2-7. The CDR3 sequence is 15 residues long. Germline V lookup: CDR1 SGHRS, CDR2 YFSETQ. This CDR3 is CASSLKDGESYEQYF.

The rearrangement links TRBV11-2 to TRBJ1-2. Germline V lookup: CDR1 SGHAT, CDR2 FQNNGV. The CDR3 contains 13 residues. This CDR3 is CASSLMGNYGYTF.

Here the CDR3 reads CASGGDQSYNEQFF. The rearrangement links TRBV9 to TRBJ2-1; TCRdb gives TRBD1 as the D gene, but with no DNA this cannot be confirmed. Germline lookup yields CDR1 SGDLS and CDR2 YYNGEE. CDR3 length equals 14 residues.

J is TRBJ2-2 and V is TRBV10-3; TCRdb selects TRBD1, and the lack of DNA leaves this call unchecked. Per germline, CDR1 ENHRY and CDR2 SYGVKD. The CDR3 length is 14 residues. CDR3 loop: CAIREIQGIGELFF.

The CDR3 reads CASSQGFRQRGIYTGELFF. The V call is TRBV3-1, the J call TRBJ2-2. CDR1 and CDR2 from the germline V gene are LGHDT and YNNKEL (reference sequence). The CDR3 spans 19 residues.

The chain joins TRBV25-1 to TRBJ1-2. The germline CDR1 and CDR2 sequences are MGHDK and SYGVNS. This CDR3 has 15 residues. The CDR3 spells CASSELGPTNYGYTF.

The chain employs TRBV29-1 and TRBJ1-2; TCRdb's assignment of TRBD1 cannot be checked, as there is no DNA. Germline V lookup: CDR1 SQVTM, CDR2 ANQGSEA. The CDR3 contains 14 residues. The chain's CDR3 is CSVEGTGGNYGYTF. Together with reference TRBV29-1 and TRBJ1-2, the CDR3 gives the full variable domain: SAVISQKPSRDICQRGTSLTIQCQVDSQVTMMFWYRQQPGQSLTLIATANQGSEATYESGFVIDKFPISRPNLTFSTLTVSNMSPEDSSIYLCSVEGTGGNYGYTFGSGTRLTVV.

This chain links TRBV9 with TRBJ2-3. CDR1 is SGDLS, CDR2 YYNGEE, per germline. The CDR3 consists of 15 residues. CDR3: CASSALAGATDTQYF.

V is TRBV6-2 or TRBV6-3 and J is TRBJ2-5; absent DNA, TCRdb's TRBD1 call cannot be checked. The CDR3 covers 13 residues. CDR1 and CDR2 (germline): MNHEY, SVGEGT. CDR3 loop: CASSYGTGWTQYF.

The rearrangement uses TRBV3-1 and TRBJ2-3; the TRBD2 assignment by TCRdb is unverifiable without DNA. Germline-derived CDR1 and CDR2 are LGHDT and YNNKEL (reference sequence). The CDR3 runs 17 residues. CDR3 residues: CASSRLAGGPNTDTQYF.

The gene calls are TRBV3-1 and TRBJ2-3; TCRdb gives TRBD1 as the D gene, but with no DNA this cannot be confirmed. CDR3 length: 18 residues. Germline V gene data show CDR1 as LGHDT and CDR2 as YNNKEL (reference sequence). CDR3 protein: CASSQGVRVAVGTDTQYF.

This chain connects TRBV7-9 to TRBJ1-2; TCRdb's assignment of TRBD1 cannot be checked, as there is no DNA. CDR3 length: 12 residues. Germline V gene sequence: CDR1 SEHNR, CDR2 FQNEAQ (reference sequence). The CDR3 is CASSFSRDGYTF.

The chain carries TRBV20-1 and TRBJ2-3. Looked up from germline, CDR1 is DFQATT and CDR2 is SNEGSKA (reference sequence). The CDR3 loop spans 15 amino acids. This CDR3 reads CSASGLLLGTDTQYF.

The chain joins TRBV2 to TRBJ1-2; there is no DNA to check the TCRdb D call of TRBD1. This CDR3 region has 12 residues. Germline V gene lookup returns CDR1 SNHLY and CDR2 FYNNEI. The chain's CDR3 is CASRGGSSGYTF.

The chain combines TRBV20-1 with TRBJ1-2; TCRdb's assignment of TRBD1 cannot be checked, as there is no DNA. The CDR3 consists of 15 residues. Looked up from germline, CDR1 is DFQATT and CDR2 is SNEGSKA (reference sequence). The CDR3 spells CSASQQTGANQGYTF.

The chain has TRBV12-3 or TRBV12-4 and TRBJ2-2; TCRdb outputs TRBD1, but without DNA this stays unchecked. This CDR3 is 15 amino acids long. The CDR3 region is CASSFSSNRAGELFF.

The V call is TRBV3-1, the J call TRBJ2-2; the D call of TRBD1 rests on TCRdb alone, since no DNA is present to check it. The CDR3 consists of 16 residues. Germline CDR1 LGHDT, CDR2 YNNKEL (reference sequence). CDR3 sequence reads: CASTRGGLQNTGELFF.